Listed here are 21 T cell receptor beta chains from one sample, sequenced in a study of T cell responses to AZD1222 COVID-19 vaccine. Clones were read by immunoSEQ multiplex PCR, and TCRdb kept only the in-frame ones, dropping some. The sample contains 65,000 or so clones, 65% to 85% of which appear only once. The sample was peripheral blood, taken on day 0 of AZD1222 vaccination. These TCRs come from an adult in good health.

This sequence joins TRBV30 and TRBJ2-2; TRBD1 matches 7 bases. The CDR3 length is 14 residues. Germline V gene sequence: CDR1 GTSNPN, CDR2 SVGIG (reference sequence). V lost 3 bases and J lost 3; bases outside the gene matches: 4. CDR3 amino acids: CAWSLGQDTGELFF. CDR3 nucleotide sequence: TGTGCCTGGAGCCTAGGACAGGACACCGGGGAGCTGTTTTTT.

This clone turned up a few times. The J gene is TRBJ1-2, the V gene TRBV6-5, with 8 bases matching TRBD1. Germline V gives CDR1 MNHEY, CDR2 SVGAGI. V shed 8 bases, J shed 2 bases, and the junction held 10 bases outside the gene matches. The CDR3 loop spans 15 amino acids. The CDR3: CASGDGTGDNYGYTF. The DNA for the CDR3 is TGTGCCAGCGGGGACGGGACAGGCGACAACTATGGCTACACCTTC.

This chain links TRBV9 with TRBJ2-7, with 10 bases aligning to TRBD1. This CDR3 comprises 16 residues. Per germline, CDR1 SGDLS and CDR2 YYNGEE. V dropped 4 bases and J dropped 7; count of bases not matched to a gene: 14. The CDR3 reads CASSTRGDRGLSEQYF. The CDR3 coding sequence is TGTGCCAGCAGCACCCGAGGGGACAGGGGTCTGTCGGAGCAGTACTTC. Using reference TRBV9 and TRBJ2-7 for the parts outside the CDR3, the full variable domain is DSGVTQTPKHLITATGQRVTLRCSPRSGDLSVYWYQQSLDQGLQFLIQYYNGEERAKGNILERFSAQQFPDLHSELNLSSLELGDSALYFCASSTRGDRGLSEQYFGPGTRLTVT.

The chain carries TRBV11-2 and TRBJ2-2, with D perhaps matching TRBD1 (5 bases). The ends were cut back, 5 bases at V and 3 bases at J, with 10 bases in the middle. The CDR3 covers 14 residues. Germline CDR1 SGHAT, CDR2 FQNNGV. CDR3 bases: TGTGCCAGCAGCCGGACAACCTACACCGGGGAGCTGTTTTTT. It translates to CASSRTTYTGELFF.

This clone was seen only a few times. The gene calls are TRBV2 and TRBJ2-2; 9 bases are shared with TRBD2. The CDR3 contains 18 residues. CDR1 is SNHLY and CDR2 is FYNNEI in the germline V gene. V gave up 3 bases and J gave up 7 bases; unmatched junction bases: 15. The CDR3 DNA reads TGTGCCAGCAGTGACGGAGCGGGGGGACCCCCTTTAGTCGGGGAGCTGTTTTTT. Translated, it gives CASSDGAGGPPLVGELFF.

J is TRBJ2-1 and V is TRBV7-6, with TRBD2 identical over 9 bases. CDR1 and CDR2 from the germline V gene are SGHVS and FNYEAQ. The CDR3 spans 15 residues. The J segment lost 4 bases and the V segment lost 5 bases, leaving 6 bases of the junction unmatched. CDR3 residues: CASSHLAGEYNEQFF. The CDR3 DNA is TGTGCCAGCAGCCATTTAGCGGGGGAATACAATGAGCAGTTCTTC.

The V and J genes are TRBV18 and TRBJ2-2, with D perhaps TRBD1 (6 bases). The CDR3 is made up of 15 amino acids. V was shortened by 3 bases and J by 9 bases, with 17 bases between the two germline ends. CDR1 KGHSH and CDR2 LQKENI come from the germline V gene. CDR3 protein: CASSPKGIRGRELFF. The CDR3 coding sequence is TGTGCCAGCTCACCCAAGGGAATCAGGGGCCGGGAGCTGTTTTTT.

The rearrangement links TRBV5-1 to TRBJ1-2; no firm D call. V lost 4 bases and J 3 bases, leaving 10 bases between the germline ends. This CDR3 is built from 13 residues. Germline V gene lookup returns CDR1 SGHRS and CDR2 YFSETQ. The CDR3 reads CASSPDGYYGYTF. The CDR3 bases are TGCGCCAGCAGCCCCGACGGATACTATGGCTACACCTTC.

The J gene is TRBJ2-1, the V gene TRBV28; 10 bases fit TRBD2. V was clipped by 8 bases and J by 9 bases; unmatched bases: 7. Looked up from germline, CDR1 is MDHEN and CDR2 is SYDVKM. The length of the CDR3 is 13 residues. CDR3 bases: TGTGCCAGCGGGACTAGCGCCCGAAGTGAGCAGTTCTTC. It encodes CASGTSARSEQFF.

The chain couples TRBV30 to TRBJ1-2; maybe TRBD1 (5 bases). The germline V gene encodes CDR1 GTSNPN and CDR2 SVGIG (reference sequence). Trimming removed 2 bases from V and 0 bases from J, with 16 bases in between. The CDR3 has 16 amino acids. CDR3 bases: TGTGCCTGGAGTAGGGACCGAAAACTTGCTAACTATGGCTACACCTTC. Protein product: CAWSRDRKLANYGYTF.

This clone was detected only once. V usage is TRBV29-1 and J usage is TRBJ2-7; D is perhaps TRBD2 (6 bases). Germline CDR1 SQVTM, CDR2 ANQGSEA. The V gene lost 7 bases and the J gene lost 2 bases, with 15 bases spanning the gap. The CDR3 is 13 amino acids. Here the CDR3 DNA reads TGCAGCGCCTCTCCCGGGACTCCCTACGAGCAGTACTTC. It yields the protein CSASPGTPYEQYF.

V is TRBV28 and J is TRBJ2-5; possible D gene TRBD1, 5 bases. The CDR3 length is 14 residues. V lost 2 bases to trimming and J lost 5 bases, with 12 bases between them. The germline V gene encodes CDR1 MDHEN and CDR2 SYDVKM. The CDR3 DNA reads TGTGCCAGCAGTTTACAGGGTATAGTGGAGACCCAGTACTTC. Residues: CASSLQGIVETQYF.

The chain carries TRBV28 and TRBJ1-3; unclear D gene. Germline V lookup: CDR1 MDHEN, CDR2 SYDVKM. This CDR3 spans 14 amino acids. V shed 7 bases and J shed 0 bases, with 10 bases lying between them. The CDR3 is CASTLQTSGNTIYF. In nucleotides, the CDR3 is TGTGCCAGCACCCTACAGACCTCTGGAAACACCATATATTTT. Combining the CDR3 with reference TRBV28 and TRBJ1-3 gives the whole variable domain DVKVTQSSRYLVKRTGEKVFLECVQDMDHENMFWYRQDPGLGLRLIYFSYDVKMKEKGDIPEGYSVSREKKERFSLILESASTNQTSMYLCASTLQTSGNTIYFGEGSWLTVV.

The chain employs TRBV6-5 and TRBJ2-3; TRBD1 agrees at 9 bases. The germline CDR1 and CDR2 sequences are MNHEY and SVGAGI. The V segment lost 6 bases and the J segment 4 bases; nucleotides outside the gene matches: 8. There are 15 residues in the CDR3. CDR3 in amino acids: CASRGGQGWSDTQYF. The CDR3 DNA reads TGTGCCAGCAGGGGAGGACAGGGGTGGTCAGATACGCAGTATTTT.

The chain has TRBV24-1 and TRBJ1-1; a possible D gene is TRBD1 (5 bases). Germline V CDR1 and CDR2: KGHDR, SFDVKD. The CDR3 is 18 amino acids. The V and J ends lost 1 base and 10 bases respectively, with 27 bases between them. CDR3 nucleotide sequence: TGTGCCACCAGTGATTTAGCCCCGTCCGGGGAGGGGTCGATTCGAGCTTTCTTT. This gives the protein CATSDLAPSGEGSIRAFF.

As regards this clone: The sample holds other DNA sequences that translate to the same CDR3. The CDR3 DNA follows: TGTGCCAGCTCACGACAAGAGACCCAGTACTTC. It encodes CASSRQETQYF. This chain uses TRBV18 with TRBJ2-5; D unclear. Germline V CDR1 and CDR2: KGHSH, LQKENI. The CDR3 extends over 11 amino acids. Trimming shortened V by 4 bases and J by 2 bases, and 2 bases separated the two germline ends.

The chain joins TRBV29-1 to TRBJ2-3; 7 nucleotides agree with TRBD2. This CDR3 has 13 residues. Germline CDR1 SQVTM, CDR2 ANQGSEA. The V and J ends lost 7 bases and 6 bases, in that order; junction bases with no gene match: 10. The CDR3 DNA reads TGCAGCGCTAGCGGTGCTGTGGGGGATACGCAGTATTTT. Its translation: CSASGAVGDTQYF.

The chain combines TRBV5-8 with TRBJ1-1; D may be TRBD1 (6 bases). V lost 3 bases to trimming and J lost 7 bases, with 10 bases between them. The length of the CDR3 is 12 residues. Germline lookup yields CDR1 SGHTS and CDR2 YDEGEE. In DNA, the CDR3 is TGTGCCAGCAGCTGGAGGGGGGGTGAAGCTTTCTTT. It is translated as CASSWRGGEAFF.

This clone has just a few counts. The genes are TRBV6-5 and TRBJ1-2; TRBD1 is a possible D gene (5 bases). The length of the CDR3 is 15 residues. The germline CDR1 and CDR2 sequences are MNHEY and SVGAGI. V lost 0 bases and J lost 0, with 8 bases in between. The CDR3 DNA follows: TGTGCCAGCAGTTACTCGGCAGGGTCTAACTATGGCTACACCTTC. The encoded protein is CASSYSAGSNYGYTF.

This chain connects TRBV18 to TRBJ1-1; tentative D call: TRBD1 (6 bases). This CDR3 is built from 15 residues. Per the germline V gene, CDR1 is KGHSH and CDR2 is LQKENI. The V gene lost 3 bases and the J gene lost 5 bases, with 16 bases spanning the gap. The CDR3 sequence is CASSPQGMTGTEAFF. The CDR3 region has the DNA TGTGCCAGCTCACCGCAGGGGATGACGGGAACTGAAGCTTTCTTT.

The rearrangement uses TRBV2 and TRBJ1-6, with D unclear. CDR1 is SNHLY, CDR2 FYNNEI, per germline. This CDR3 is 13 amino acids long. Trimming removed 7 bases from V and 8 bases from J, with 12 bases in between. CDR3 in DNA: TGTGCCAGCACCCGAAGGGTAGATTCACCCCTCCACTTT. Translated, it gives CASTRRVDSPLHF. The variable domain in full, completed from reference TRBV2 and TRBJ1-6, reads EPEVTQTPSHQVTQMGQEVILRCVPISNHLYFYWYRQILGQKVEFLVSFYNNEISEKSEIFDDQFSVERPDGSNFTLKIRSTKLEDSAMYFCASTRRVDSPLHFGNGTRLTVT.